This T cell receptor beta chain was identified during a study of T cell responses to AZD1222 COVID-19 vaccine. Only in-frame clones appear in the TCRdb table, and some are missing; sequencing was by immunoSEQ multiplex PCR. This table holds fewer than 200,000 clones, approximately 92% found once. Germline V gene lookup returns CDR1 MDHEN and CDR2 SYDVKM. There are 15 residues in the CDR3. The junction had 4 bases not matched to a gene; V was cut back by 3 bases and J by 3 bases. The sample here was peripheral blood, taken on day 0 of AZD1222 vaccination. V gene TRBV28 combines with J gene TRBJ2-5; 10 bases fit TRBD2. This clonotype was sampled from an adult in good health. As DNA, the CDR3 is TGTGCCAGCAGTTTGCCCGGGACTAGCGAAGAGACCCAGTACTTC. Translated: CASSLPGTSEETQYF.